This T cell receptor beta chain stems from a study of tumor-infiltrating lymphocytes in localized non-small cell lung cancer. Study-wide background: The cohort mixed smokers and never-smokers, several histologies, and some post-neoadjuvant-chemotherapy samples. Tumor tissue and non-adjacent uninvolved lung came from each patient. Broader study findings: Each assay used a separate piece of the same tissue. Immunotypes IM1 and IM2 had similar TCR-derived T-cell fractions.

Concerning this clone: Its antigen remains unknown.

The data were produced by immunoSEQ multiplex PCR, yet TCRdb's version contains in-frame clones alone and is incomplete. The sample holds about 13,000 clones; roughly 70% are singletons and the top ten take almost 9.5%. Sequences were obtained from lung tumor tissue. The clonotype originates from a human donor with non-small cell lung cancer.

CDR3 in amino acids: CAWSDGVRGTGELFF. The CDR3 region has the DNA TGTGCCTGGAGCGACGGGGTCCGGGGCACCGGGGAGCTGTTTTTT. The chain recombines TRBV30 with TRBJ2-2, with a possible D match to TRBD2 (5 bases). Germline lookup yields CDR1 GTSNPN and CDR2 SVGIG (reference sequence). V lost 3 bases and J 4 bases, leaving 15 bases between the germline ends. The CDR3 covers 15 residues.